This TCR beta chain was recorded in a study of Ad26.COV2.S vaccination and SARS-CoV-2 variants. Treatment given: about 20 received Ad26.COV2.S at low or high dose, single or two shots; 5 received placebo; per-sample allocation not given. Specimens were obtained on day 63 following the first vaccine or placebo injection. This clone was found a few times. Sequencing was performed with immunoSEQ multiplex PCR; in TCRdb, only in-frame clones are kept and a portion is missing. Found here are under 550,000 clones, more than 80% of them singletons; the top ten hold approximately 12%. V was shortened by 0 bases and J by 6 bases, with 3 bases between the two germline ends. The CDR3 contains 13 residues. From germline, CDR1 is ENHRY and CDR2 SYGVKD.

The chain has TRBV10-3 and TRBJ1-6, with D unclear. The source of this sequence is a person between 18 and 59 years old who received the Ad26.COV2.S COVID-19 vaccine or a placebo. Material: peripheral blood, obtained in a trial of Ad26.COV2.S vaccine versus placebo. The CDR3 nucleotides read TGTGCCATCAGTGAGTCGACTAATTCACCCCTCCACTTT. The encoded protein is CAISESTNSPLHF.